This is a list of T cell receptor beta chains from one sample in a study of blood T cell repertoires in COVID-19. TCRdb's table, derived via immunoSEQ multiplex PCR, lists solely in-frame clones and lacks some. The profile shows tens of thousands of clones, around 90% of them singletons. The sample taken for sequencing was peripheral blood. Receptor source: an elderly woman with active COVID-19. CDR3s include the opening cysteine and the closing phenylalanine or tryptophan. The order of the fields is V gene, D gene, J gene, clone size, CDR3 protein, CDR3 DNA. The D gene is left open where the match is weak. Size values are once, few and many counts, or a class for expanded clones, and some rows have none.

V gene: TRBV4-2
D gene: TRBD2
J gene: TRBJ2-3
clone size: -
CDR3 protein: CASSQSTSGRFTDTQYF
CDR3 DNA: TGTGCCAGCAGTCAGAGTACTAGCGGGAGGTTCACAGATACGCAGTATTTT

V gene: TRBV10-2
D gene: -
J gene: TRBJ2-1
clone size: -
CDR3 protein: CASGHYNEQFF
CDR3 DNA: TGCGCCAGCGGGCACTACAATGAGCAGTTCTTC

V gene: TRBV2
D gene: -
J gene: TRBJ2-7
clone size: few
CDR3 protein: CASRSDAVEQYF
CDR3 DNA: TGTGCCAGCAGATCTGACGCGGTCGAGCAGTACTTC

V gene: TRBV28
D gene: -
J gene: TRBJ1-4
clone size: -
CDR3 protein: CASNSPRLPNEKLFF
CDR3 DNA: TGTGCCAGCAATAGCCCCCGGCTCCCGAATGAAAAACTGTTTTTT

V gene: TRBV11-3
D gene: -
J gene: TRBJ2-5
clone size: -
CDR3 protein: CASSSTRSGETQYF
CDR3 DNA: TGTGCCAGCAGCTCCACCCGATCAGGGGAGACCCAGTACTTC

V gene: TRBV4-3
D gene: TRBD1
J gene: TRBJ2-7
clone size: -
CDR3 protein: CASSQGGTDSYEQYF
CDR3 DNA: TGCGCCAGCAGCCAAGGGGGGACAGACTCCTACGAGCAGTACTTC

V gene: TRBV15
D gene: -
J gene: TRBJ1-2
clone size: -
CDR3 protein: CATSRDSWTRARAFGYTF
CDR3 DNA: TGTGCCACCAGCAGAGATTCTTGGACACGGGCAAGGGCCTTTGGCTACACCTTC

V gene: TRBV18
D gene: TRBD1
J gene: TRBJ2-2
clone size: few
CDR3 protein: CASSLRQGATGELFF
CDR3 DNA: TGTGCCAGCTCCCTACGACAGGGGGCCACCGGGGAGCTGTTTTTT

V gene: TRBV28
D gene: TRBD1
J gene: TRBJ1-2
clone size: -
CDR3 protein: CASSIRQGALVVYGYTF
CDR3 DNA: TGTGCCAGCAGTATAAGACAGGGGGCGTTGGTAGTCTATGGCTACACCTTC

V gene: TRBV4-2
D gene: TRBD1
J gene: TRBJ1-4
clone size: -
CDR3 protein: CASSILQRPGTGERDEKLFF
CDR3 DNA: TGTGCCAGCAGCATTCTCCAACGACCCGGGACAGGGGAAAGAGACGAAAAACTGTTTTTT

V gene: TRBV7-6
D gene: -
J gene: TRBJ2-3
clone size: -
CDR3 protein: CASRSTGVGTDTQYF
CDR3 DNA: TGTGCCAGCAGATCAACGGGGGTCGGCACAGATACGCAGTATTTT

V gene: TRBV6-2/TRBV6-3
D gene: -
J gene: TRBJ1-5
clone size: few
CDR3 protein: CASSTGQISNQPQHF
CDR3 DNA: TGTGCCAGCAGTACAGGGCAGATTAGCAATCAGCCCCAGCATTTT

V gene: TRBV18
D gene: TRBD2
J gene: TRBJ2-2
clone size: -
CDR3 protein: CASSTGLAGSNTGELFF
CDR3 DNA: TGTGCCAGCTCTACAGGACTAGCGGGATCAAACACCGGGGAGCTGTTTTTT

V gene: TRBV5-1
D gene: -
J gene: TRBJ2-7
clone size: -
CDR3 protein: CASSLGGSWDSYEQYF
CDR3 DNA: TGCGCCAGCAGCTTGGGGGGCAGTTGGGACTCCTACGAGCAGTACTTC

V gene: TRBV28
D gene: TRBD1
J gene: TRBJ2-5
clone size: -
CDR3 protein: CASTIRFGGTGQETQYF
CDR3 DNA: TGTGCCAGCACCATAAGATTTGGGGGGACAGGGCAAGAGACCCAGTACTTC

V gene: TRBV6-5
D gene: TRBD2
J gene: TRBJ2-1
clone size: -
CDR3 protein: CASSSLAGGPYNEQFF
CDR3 DNA: TGTGCCAGCAGTTCCTTGGCGGGAGGACCTTACAATGAGCAGTTCTTC

V gene: TRBV19
D gene: -
J gene: TRBJ2-2
clone size: -
CDR3 protein: CASRTGLTNTGELFF
CDR3 DNA: TGTGCCAGTAGGACGGGACTGACGAACACCGGGGAGCTGTTTTTT

V gene: TRBV24-1
D gene: -
J gene: TRBJ2-1
clone size: -
CDR3 protein: CATSDLSGQQFF
CDR3 DNA: TGTGCCACCAGTGATTTATCAGGGCAACAGTTCTTC

V gene: TRBV7-2
D gene: -
J gene: TRBJ2-1
clone size: -
CDR3 protein: CATNQFSSYNEQFF
CDR3 DNA: TGTGCCACAAATCAGTTCAGCTCCTACAATGAGCAGTTCTTC

V gene: TRBV4-2
D gene: TRBD1
J gene: TRBJ2-1
clone size: -
CDR3 protein: CASSQEYRGIHNEQFF
CDR3 DNA: TGTGCCAGCAGCCAAGAATACAGGGGAATTCACAATGAGCAGTTCTTC

V gene: TRBV6-2/TRBV6-3
D gene: TRBD1
J gene: TRBJ2-3
clone size: -
CDR3 protein: CASSDPRTGEDTQYF
CDR3 DNA: TGTGCCAGCAGTGACCCGAGGACAGGGGAAGATACGCAGTATTTT

V gene: TRBV9
D gene: TRBD1
J gene: TRBJ1-1
clone size: -
CDR3 protein: CASSVVPGGTEAFF
CDR3 DNA: TGTGCCAGCAGCGTAGTTCCAGGGGGCACTGAAGCTTTCTTT

V gene: TRBV9
D gene: TRBD1
J gene: TRBJ1-1
clone size: once
CDR3 protein: CASTEGQEINTEAFF
CDR3 DNA: TGTGCCAGCACAGAGGGACAGGAGATAAACACTGAAGCTTTCTTT

V gene: TRBV19
D gene: TRBD1
J gene: TRBJ1-2
clone size: -
CDR3 protein: CASSRQGAPRLDGYTF
CDR3 DNA: TGTGCCAGTAGCCGACAGGGGGCACCCCGTTTGGATGGCTACACCTTC

V gene: TRBV9
D gene: TRBD2
J gene: TRBJ2-5
clone size: once
CDR3 protein: CASSVSLGLEEAQYF
CDR3 DNA: TGTGCCAGCAGCGTATCCCTAGGACTAGAAGAGGCCCAGTACTTC

V gene: TRBV29-1
D gene: TRBD1
J gene: TRBJ1-2
clone size: once
CDR3 protein: CSVKPGQGNGYTF
CDR3 DNA: TGCAGCGTTAAACCGGGACAGGGGAATGGCTACACCTTC

V gene: TRBV5-5
D gene: TRBD2
J gene: TRBJ2-7
clone size: -
CDR3 protein: CASSLGGGRGYEQYF
CDR3 DNA: TGTGCCAGCAGCTTAGGGGGCGGGAGGGGCTACGAGCAGTACTTC

V gene: TRBV6-4
D gene: TRBD2
J gene: TRBJ2-1
clone size: -
CDR3 protein: CATAPLAGVRNEQFF
CDR3 DNA: TGTGCCACTGCTCCTCTAGCGGGAGTACGCAATGAGCAGTTCTTC

V gene: TRBV25-1
D gene: TRBD2
J gene: TRBJ2-3
clone size: -
CDR3 protein: CASSPSGVAGGTDTQYF
CDR3 DNA: TGTGCCAGCAGTCCGTCCGGGGTAGCGGGAGGAACAGATACGCAGTATTTT

V gene: TRBV19
D gene: TRBD2
J gene: TRBJ2-1
clone size: -
CDR3 protein: CAPGLAGVRALCNEQFF
CDR3 DNA: TGTGCCCCCGGACTAGCGGGAGTACGGGCACTGTGCAATGAGCAGTTCTTC

V gene: TRBV10-3
D gene: TRBD1
J gene: TRBJ1-1
clone size: -
CDR3 protein: CAIRGGENTEAFF
CDR3 DNA: TGTGCCATACGAGGGGGCGAGAACACTGAAGCTTTCTTT

V gene: TRBV27
D gene: -
J gene: TRBJ2-1
clone size: -
CDR3 protein: CASSPRRRDNEQFF
CDR3 DNA: TGTGCCAGCAGCCCGCGACGCCGGGACAATGAGCAGTTCTTC